The T cell receptor beta chain described here comes from a study of blood T cell repertoires in COVID-19. The overall study: PBMCs, B-cell-depleted T cells, or T cells provided the cDNA or gDNA that made up the material.

This table comes from immunoSEQ multiplex PCR, and its TCRdb copy is limited to in-frame clones, with some not included. The data show some 70,000 clones, roughly 80% seen once. Looked up from germline, CDR1 is SQVTM and CDR2 is ANQGSEA. J gave up 6 bases and V 7 bases, and 3 bases lay outside the gene matches. The CDR3 contains 12 residues. The sequencing sample was made of peripheral blood. J is TRBJ2-2 and V is TRBV29-1; 9 bases fit TRBD2. The sequence was collected from a woman between 65 and 79 years old with acute or convalescent COVID-19. The CDR3 DNA is TGCAGCGCTGGACTAGCGTCCGGGGAGCTGTTTTTT. It specifies CSAGLASGELFF.